This is a list of T cell receptor beta chains from one sample in a study of CD8+CD57+ T cells in acquired aplastic anemia. TCRdb re-analysed the reads in MiXCR, keeping a single row per CDR3 protein. The sample consists of about 420,000 distinct CDR3 sequences, around 72% of them appearing once. Specimen: sorted CD4+, CD8+, or CD8+CD57+ T cells (not recorded which) from PBMCs. The receptors shown here come from a human donor in good health, serving as a control. Both conserved end residues are part of each CDR3. D genes are given only for firm matches. A clone size is listed for some rows: how often the clone was seen (once, few, many), or a class if it is expanded.

size | J | D | V | DNA | CDR3
NA | TRBJ2-3 | NA | TRBV7-2 | TGTGCCAGCAGCTTGGATTCCCCAAGCACAGATACGCAGTATTTT | CASSLDSPSTDTQYF
many | TRBJ1-5 | TRBD1 | TRBV12-3/TRBV12-4 | TGTGCCAGCAGTTTAGGTCAGGGGGCTTGGCAGCCCCAGCATTTT | CASSLGQGAWQPQHF
many | TRBJ1-1 | NA | TRBV27 | TGTGCCAGCAGGACCCCTCTGAACACTGAAGCTTTCTTT | CASRTPLNTEAFF
NA | TRBJ1-2 | NA | TRBV24-1 | TGTGCCAGCAGTTCGTCAGGGGACGGCTACACCTTC | CASSSSGDGYTF
NA | TRBJ2-1 | NA | TRBV19 | TGTGCCAGTAGGTGGAACAATGAGCAGTTCTTC | CASRWNNEQFF
NA | TRBJ2-7 | TRBD2 | TRBV2 | TGTGCCAGCAGTGCTAGCGGGGGGGATTGCAAGGCGCAGTACTTC | CASSASGGDCKAQYF
NA | TRBJ2-3 | TRBD1 | TRBV2 | TGTGCCACCAGGGGACAGGGTTCAGATACGCAGTATTTT | CATRGQGSDTQYF
many | TRBJ2-2 | NA | TRBV5-6 | TGTGCCAGCAGCTTGTCTGGGTCCGACACCGGGGAGCTGTTTTTT | CASSLSGSDTGELFF
few | TRBJ2-3 | NA | TRBV2 | TGTGCCAGCAGTCCCACCCTGGGGGGCACAGATACGCAGTATTTT | CASSPTLGGTDTQYF
few | TRBJ2-1 | TRBD2 | TRBV20-1 | TGCAGTGCTAGAGCCTTAGGGACTACGAATGAGCAGTTCTTC | CSARALGTTNEQFF
once | TRBJ1-4 | NA | TRBV11-2 | TGTGCCAGCAGCGTAGGTAACGGGGAAAAACTGTTTTTT | CASSVGNGEKLFF
many | TRBJ2-5 | TRBD1 | TRBV20-1 | TGCAGTGCCTTAGCCATTGAATGGGACAGGGCAGGAGAGACCCAGTACTTC | CSALAIEWDRAGETQYF
NA | TRBJ1-5 | TRBD1 | TRBV6-2/TRBV6-3 | TGTGCCAGCAGTCCACGGACAGGGGGCTATCAGCCCCAGCATTTT | CASSPRTGGYQPQHF
NA | TRBJ2-3 | TRBD2 | TRBV7-2 | TGTGCCAGCAGCGTACGGGAGGGCCGCTTTGAGGAGTTCCAGTATTTT | CASSVREGRFEEFQYF
NA | TRBJ2-2 | NA | TRBV7-2 | TGTGCCAGCAGCCCCGGCCCCCGGTGGACCTATGAGCTGTTTTTT | CASSPGPRWTYELFF